This TCR beta chain originates from a study of identifying expanded T cells in peripheral blood (dated by TCRdb to the late 2010s). About the full investigation: Technical replicates were generated by sequencing separate aliquots of the same genomic DNA pool, and four replicates were compared pairwise. On the study overall, not on this receptor specifically: Across all healthy-donor time intervals, the beta-binomial model significantly lowered both the number of clones called differentially abundant and the false-positive rate. It was expected by the authors that biological variance in healthy repertoires might increase further over much longer intervals, such as months to years. Between technical replicates the binomial model flagged approximately 1.3 differentially abundant clones, whereas over around 2 weeks the binomial model flagged about 15 and over four weeks 19 to 20. Across all healthy donors, variance in clone template counts between approximately two-week samples was found to increase significantly with total template count.

Including the terminal cysteine and phenylalanine, the CDR3 comprises 17 residues. Of the read, only the CDR3 DNA is kept; its 51 bases are in frame from base 1. No immune events such as infections were documented for the healthy donors during the collection period. Healthy-donor blood repertoires served as a training cohort to calibrate time-dependent variance in a beta-binomial model of T-cell clone differential abundance. The training cohort comprised approximately 10 healthy donors, 3 female and 7 male. The donors were between about 25 and 65 years old, with an average age of around 42 years. Obtained from a commercial supplier, whole blood was collected from each healthy donor at three time points set two weeks apart. For immunosequencing, genomic DNA was extracted from whole blood that had not been sorted. TCRbeta CDR3 regions were profiled with the immunoSEQ Assay using bias-controlled multiplex PCR amplification of genomic DNA. As for the original processing: The absolute abundance of each unique TCRbeta CDR3 region was quantified after sequences were collapsed and filtered. Differential abundance was tested with a binomial (Fisher-equivalent) model and with a beta-binomial model adding time-dependent variance fitted from healthy donors. Clones with fewer than 5 combined templates were excluded, and clones with Benjamini-Hochberg FDR below 0.01 were called differentially abundant. In the beta-binomial model, variance was expressed as a function of the total template count across the two samples, in the form v = (b*log(k)+a)^2. Imported from immuneACCESS, the table was reduced by TCRdb to in-frame sequences with V and J called. These copies leave out some clones; in studies compared against another copy, an unresolved V gene accounts for under half, and the cause of the remainder is not known. The V and J calls and the clone size are those of that table, but D and trimming were determined from the DNA. The sample table holds about 80,000 clones, of which roughly 90% were seen once. The ten largest make up roughly 7.3% of the sample.

A word on this clone: Its specific antigen is unknown. No quality values exist for individual bases; no much larger clone is one base distant.

The sequence is built from TRBV21-1 and TRBJ2-3. TRBV21-1 counts as a pseudogene. The sequenced sample was blood. The sequence was obtained from a person aged 18 to 75 in good health. The CDR3 has the sequence CASSKAADTSLGDTQYF. The DNA is TGTGCCAGCAGCAAAGCAGCGGACACTAGTTTAGGGGATACGCAGTATTTT.